The 31 T cell receptor beta chains below all came from one sample that was sequenced in a study of CD8+ T cells in alopecia areata. RNA was extracted and reverse transcribed into cDNA as the sequencing template. TCRdb's table, derived via immunoSEQ multiplex PCR, lists solely in-frame clones and lacks some. The repertoire holds more than 200,000 clones, with roughly two thirds as singletons. Sequenced here: CD4+ T cells sorted from blood, sampled at week 0. These receptors originate from a human donor with alopecia areata.

This chain joins TRBV29-1 and TRBJ1-5; D may be TRBD1 (5 bases). Trimming shortened V by 7 bases and J by 2 bases, and 12 bases separated the two germline ends. This CDR3 spans 13 amino acids. The V gene's germline CDR1 is SQVTM and CDR2 ANQGSEA. The CDR3 DNA is TGCAGCGCTGGTGCGGGGGGCAATCAGCCCCAGCATTTT. Encoded protein: CSAGAGGNQPQHF.

This sequence joins TRBV5-4 and TRBJ2-3, with 9 bases fitting TRBD1. The ends lost 2 bases at V and 6 bases at J; junction bases unmatched: 10. The CDR3 sequence is 16 residues long. In germline, CDR1 is SGHNT, CDR2 YYREEE (reference sequence). The CDR3 loop is CASSFRQGGAGDTQYF. CDR3 DNA sequence: TGTGCCAGCAGCTTTCGACAGGGGGGGGCCGGGGATACGCAGTATTTT.

The chain carries TRBV5-1 and TRBJ2-5; D might be TRBD2 (7 bases). The CDR3 totals 15 residues. Germline V lookup: CDR1 SGHRS, CDR2 YFSETQ. Between the trimmed V and J ends, which lost 4 bases and 2 bases, there was a span of 15 bases. Here the CDR3 reads CASSPRGGPQETQYF. The CDR3 DNA is TGCGCCAGCAGCCCAAGGGGGGGGCCGCAAGAGACCCAGTACTTC.

V and J are TRBV27 and TRBJ2-5; TRBD2 matches 16 bases. Germline assignment: CDR1 MNHEY and CDR2 SMNVEV (reference sequence). This CDR3 is 16 amino acids long. V lost 5 bases to trimming and J lost 8 bases; unmatched junction nucleotides: 8. CDR3 loop: CASSIGTSGGAGTQYF. CDR3 sequence (DNA): TGTGCCAGCAGTATCGGGACTAGCGGGGGGGCCGGAACCCAGTACTTC.

V gene TRBV18 combines with J gene TRBJ1-2; tentatively, D is TRBD1 (5 bases). The germline V gene has CDR1 KGHSH and CDR2 LQKENI. Trimming removed 6 bases at V and 2 bases at J, with 16 bases between. The CDR3 contains 15 residues. CDR3 sequence: CASSQGAGINYGYTF. Written as DNA, the CDR3 is TGTGCCAGCTCTCAGGGTGCCGGCATCAACTATGGCTACACCTTC.

This clone was seen more than once but under ten times. The chain is built from TRBV2 and TRBJ2-1; D unresolved. V gave up 4 bases and J gave up 7 bases, with 8 bases separating them. This CDR3 spans 12 amino acids. Per germline, CDR1 SNHLY and CDR2 FYNNEI. The CDR3 DNA reads as TGTGCCAGCAGTGGATGGGTGAATGAGCAGTTCTTC. Its translation is CASSGWVNEQFF.

This clone has just one count. The rearrangement links TRBV27 to TRBJ2-7; D is uncertain. V was pared by 2 bases and J by 4 bases, with 12 bases between. CDR3 length: 14 residues. Germline V gene sequence: CDR1 MNHEY, CDR2 SMNVEV (reference sequence). The CDR3 coding sequence is TGTGCCAGCAGTTTAAGGGCCCCAGGATACGAGCAGTACTTC. Residues: CASSLRAPGYEQYF.

This chain joins TRBV25-1 and TRBJ2-7, with TRBD1 as a possible D gene (5 bases). The germline CDR1 and CDR2 sequences are MGHDK and SYGVNS. The CDR3 has 14 amino acids. V lost 3 bases, J lost 1 base, and 10 bases lay in between. CDR3 nucleotides: TGTGCCAGCAGTGATCAGGGAAGGTCCTACGAGCAGTACTTC. It is translated as CASSDQGRSYEQYF.

The V call is TRBV2, the J call TRBJ2-3; D gene ambiguous. The CDR3 extends over 13 amino acids. V gave up 1 base and J gave up 5 bases, with 7 bases separating them. The germline gives CDR1 SNHLY, CDR2 FYNNEI. The chain's CDR3 is CASSEDYRDTQYF. DNA of the CDR3: TGTGCCAGCAGTGAAGACTATCGAGATACGCAGTATTTT.

V gene TRBV5-1 combines with J gene TRBJ2-1; D is ambiguous. Per the germline V gene, CDR1 is SGHRS and CDR2 is YFSETQ. The CDR3 spans 14 residues. The V end lost 0 bases, the J end lost 6 bases, and 10 bases lay between the germline ends. The CDR3 sequence is CASSLGDISNEQFF. In DNA, the CDR3 is TGCGCCAGCAGCTTGGGAGACATATCCAATGAGCAGTTCTTC.

The chain has TRBV21-1 and TRBJ1-2. TRBV21-1 is deemed a pseudogene. The CDR3 has 15 residues. The DNA of the CDR3 is TGTGCCAGCAGCAAAGGATTCGGGGGTGTCTATGGCTACACCTTC. Translating it yields CASSKGFGGVYGYTF.

This chain links TRBV11-2 with TRBJ2-7, with 7 bases matching TRBD1. The CDR3 consists of 15 residues. The ends lost 1 base at V and 5 bases at J; junction bases unmatched: 8. The V gene's germline CDR1 is SGHAT and CDR2 FQNNGV. CDR3 DNA: TGTGCCAGCAGCTTAGGTACAGGGGTAAGGAACGAGCAGTACTTC. Residues: CASSLGTGVRNEQYF.

The V gene is TRBV7-9, the J gene TRBJ1-4; a weak D match, TRBD1 (5 bases). Germline V gene lookup returns CDR1 SEHNR and CDR2 FQNEAQ (reference sequence). The CDR3 is 12 amino acids. V lost 3 bases, J lost 13 bases, and 12 bases lay in between. In DNA form, the CDR3 reads TGTGCCAGCAGCTTGGGGGTGGGTGCACTGTTTTTT. Translated, it gives CASSLGVGALFF.

The table lists this clone with a count of one. DNA of the CDR3: TGTGCCTGGAGACGGAGCGGGCAAGAGACCCAGTACTTC. Translating it yields CAWRRSGQETQYF. The chain employs TRBV30 and TRBJ2-5, with D tentatively TRBD2 (6 bases). The CDR3 is made up of 13 amino acids. From germline, CDR1 is GTSNPN and CDR2 SVGIG (reference sequence). V shed 3 bases and J shed 2 bases, with 10 bases lying between them.

The gene calls are TRBV7-8 and TRBJ2-2; D might be TRBD1 (5 bases). Germline CDR1 reads SGHVS; CDR2 reads FQNEAQ. CDR3 length: 16 residues. V lost 5 bases, J lost 1 base, and 14 bases lay in between. The CDR3 is CASSLSQGRNTGELFF. The CDR3 coding sequence is TGTGCCAGCAGCCTCAGCCAGGGTAGGAACACCGGGGAGCTGTTTTTT.

The chain carries TRBV14 and TRBJ2-1; D is unclear. Germline V CDR1 and CDR2: SGHDN, FVKESK. The CDR3 covers 14 residues. Trimming took 4 bases from V and 0 from J, leaving 7 bases between them. The CDR3 spells CASSLTFSYNEQFF. The CDR3 bases are TGTGCCAGCAGCCTCACCTTCTCCTACAATGAGCAGTTCTTC.

The rearrangement uses TRBV4-2 and TRBJ1-4; possibly TRBD1 for D (5 bases). In germline, CDR1 is LGHNA, CDR2 YNFKEQ. V was cut by 4 bases and J by 8 bases, with 17 bases left in between. The CDR3 length is 15 residues. CDR3 coding DNA: TGTGCCAGCAGCCCCCTTGGGACGGGGAGAGAAAAACTGTTTTTT. Translated, it gives CASSPLGTGREKLFF.

The rearrangement joins TRBV30 to TRBJ1-3, with 7 bases identical to TRBD1. V lost 1 base, J lost 0 bases, and 3 bases stayed unmatched. The CDR3 extends over 15 amino acids. CDR1 and CDR2 from the germline V gene are GTSNPN and SVGIG (reference sequence). The CDR3 DNA reads TGTGCCTGGAGTGAGACAGGGAGCTCTGGAAACACCATATATTTT. Residues: CAWSETGSSGNTIYF.

This sequence joins TRBV30 and TRBJ1-6; 7 positions match TRBD1. J lost 6 bases, V lost 0 bases, and 2 bases had no gene match. The CDR3 length is 14 residues. CDR1 and CDR2 from the germline V gene are GTSNPN and SVGIG (reference sequence). CDR3 protein: CAWSVGTANSPLHF. CDR3 in DNA: TGTGCCTGGAGTGTGGGGACAGCTAATTCACCCCTCCACTTT.

This chain connects TRBV15 to TRBJ2-3, with TRBD1 matching over 10 bases. Germline assignment: CDR1 LNHNV and CDR2 YYDKDF (reference sequence). The CDR3 is 16 residues long. Trimming at V came to 1 base and at J to 5 bases, leaving 6 bases not matched to a gene. CDR3 sequence: CATSRVGDRGGDTQYF. CDR3 in DNA: TGTGCCACCAGCAGAGTCGGGGACAGGGGAGGAGATACGCAGTATTTT.

The genes are TRBV7-9 and TRBJ2-7; perhaps D is TRBD1 or TRBD2 (5 bases each). From germline, CDR1 is SEHNR and CDR2 FQNEAQ (reference sequence). The CDR3 sequence is 14 residues long. Deletions cut 4 bases from V and 3 bases from J, with 13 bases between. The CDR3 spells CASSYGGPNYEQYF. The CDR3 DNA is TGTGCCAGCAGCTATGGGGGACCGAACTACGAGCAGTACTTC.

This chain joins TRBV5-6 and TRBJ2-7; D is undetermined. V shed 4 bases and J shed 4 bases, with 15 bases lying between them. CDR3 size: 14 residues. Looked up from germline, CDR1 is SGHDT and CDR2 is YYEEEE. CDR3 loop: CASSGAPTSYEQYF. In DNA, the CDR3 is TGTGCCAGCAGCGGCGCCCCCACTTCTTACGAGCAGTACTTC.

The chain has TRBV4-3 and TRBJ1-2; 7 bases align to TRBD1. The trim removed 0 bases at V and 3 bases at J, leaving 1 base unmatched. The CDR3 loop spans 14 amino acids. The germline V gene has CDR1 LGHNA and CDR2 YSLEER. The CDR3 DNA reads TGCGCCAGCAGCCAAGACAGGGGGGACTATGGCTACACCTTC. It yields the protein CASSQDRGDYGYTF.

The chain is built from TRBV9 and TRBJ1-1; D is undetermined. Germline loops: CDR1 SGDLS, CDR2 YYNGEE. The CDR3 has 15 residues. V dropped 3 bases and J dropped 1 base, with 13 bases sitting between them. The CDR3 bases are TGTGCCAGCAGCGAAACCGGGGTCCCGAACACTGAAGCTTTCTTT. It codes for CASSETGVPNTEAFF. The whole variable domain, filled in from reference TRBV9 and TRBJ1-1, reads DSGVTQTPKHLITATGQRVTLRCSPRSGDLSVYWYQQSLDQGLQFLIQYYNGEERAKGNILERFSAQQFPDLHSELNLSSLELGDSALYFCASSETGVPNTEAFFGQGTRLTVV.

This clone was picked up one time. Here the CDR3 reads CASSLKGGETQYF. Here the CDR3 DNA reads TGCGCCAGCAGCTTGAAGGGTGGAGAGACCCAGTACTTC. The chain joins TRBV5-1 to TRBJ2-5; D call uncertain. This CDR3 has 13 residues. CDR1 SGHRS and CDR2 YFSETQ come from the germline V gene. V was cut by 1 base and J by 4 bases, with 8 bases left in between. The complete variable domain, with remaining parts taken from reference TRBV5-1 and TRBJ2-5, reads KAGVTQTPRYLIKTRGQQVTLSCSPISGHRSVSWYQQTPGQGLQFLFEYFSETQRNKGNFPGRFSGRQFSNSRSEMNVSTLELGDSALYLCASSLKGGETQYFGPGTRLLVL.

This clone showed up just a few times. The chain combines TRBV2 with TRBJ2-2; D not resolved. Germline values: CDR1 SNHLY, CDR2 FYNNEI. Trimming cost V 4 bases and J 5 bases, with 8 bases left between them. The CDR3 loop spans 13 amino acids. Written as DNA, the CDR3 is TGTGCCAGCAGTGCATTAACTACCGGGGAGCTGTTTTTT. Translation gives CASSALTTGELFF.

In its sample, this clone was seen once. This chain links TRBV2 with TRBJ2-5; D perhaps matches TRBD2 (6 bases). The V gene lost 6 bases and the J gene lost 2 bases, with 10 bases spanning the gap. The germline gives CDR1 SNHLY, CDR2 FYNNEI. The CDR3 extends over 13 amino acids. CDR3 protein: CASRNGTQETQYF. CDR3 nucleotides: TGTGCCAGCAGAAATGGGACTCAAGAGACCCAGTACTTC.

The chain joins TRBV20-1 to TRBJ2-5; D is uncertain. The CDR3 is made up of 11 amino acids. V dropped 0 bases and J dropped 6 bases, with 5 bases sitting between them. CDR1 and CDR2 from the germline V gene are DFQATT and SNEGSKA (reference sequence). The CDR3 loop reads CSARDRQTQYF. CDR3 DNA: TGCAGTGCTAGAGACCGCCAGACCCAGTACTTC.

This clone was detected a few times. The chain joins TRBV29-1 to TRBJ1-1, with D tentatively TRBD1 (6 bases). CDR3 length: 12 amino acids. Germline-derived CDR1 and CDR2 are SQVTM and ANQGSEA. V shed 6 bases and J shed 4 bases, with 12 bases lying between them. CDR3 in amino acids: CSVAGDVTEAFF. The CDR3, as DNA: TGCAGCGTCGCAGGGGACGTCACTGAAGCTTTCTTT.

This chain links TRBV30 with TRBJ1-6; tentatively, D is TRBD1 (5 bases). The CDR3 consists of 16 residues. Trimming stripped 4 bases from V and 10 bases from J, with 23 bases between. Germline V CDR1 and CDR2: GTSNPN, SVGIG (reference sequence). The CDR3 nucleotides read TGTGCCTGGACTCTCGGAGGGGCCCCTCTAGACTCACCCCTCCACTTT. Translated: CAWTLGGAPLDSPLHF. Supplemented by reference TRBV30 and TRBJ1-6, the full variable domain reads SQTIHQWPATLVQPVGSPLSLECTVEGTSNPNLYWYRQAAGRGLQLLFYSVGIGQISSEVPQNLSASRPQDRQFILSSKKLLLSDSGFYLCAWTLGGAPLDSPLHFGNGTRLTVT.

The rearrangement links TRBV30 to TRBJ2-5, with D unresolved. The CDR3 totals 13 residues. Germline loops: CDR1 GTSNPN, CDR2 SVGIG (reference sequence). The V and J ends lost 5 bases and 5 bases respectively, with 15 bases between them. In DNA, the CDR3 is TGTGCCTGGGAACGCTTCGAAGGGGAGACCCAGTACTTC. It translates to CAWERFEGETQYF.